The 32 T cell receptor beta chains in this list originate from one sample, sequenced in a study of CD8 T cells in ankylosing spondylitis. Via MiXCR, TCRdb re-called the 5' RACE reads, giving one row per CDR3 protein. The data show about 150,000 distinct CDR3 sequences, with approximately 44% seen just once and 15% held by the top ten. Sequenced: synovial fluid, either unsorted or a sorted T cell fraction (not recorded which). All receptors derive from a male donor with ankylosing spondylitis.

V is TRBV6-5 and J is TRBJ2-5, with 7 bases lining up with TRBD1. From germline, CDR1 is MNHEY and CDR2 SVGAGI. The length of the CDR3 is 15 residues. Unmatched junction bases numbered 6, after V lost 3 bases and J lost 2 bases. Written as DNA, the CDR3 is TGTGCCAGCAGTTATGGGACAGCTCTTCAAGAGACCCAGTACTTC. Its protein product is CASSYGTALQETQYF.

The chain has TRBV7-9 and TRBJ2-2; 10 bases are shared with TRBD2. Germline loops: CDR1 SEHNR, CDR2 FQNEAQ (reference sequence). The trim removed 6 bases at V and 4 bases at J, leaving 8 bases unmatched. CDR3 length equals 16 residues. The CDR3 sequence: CASRPSSGRITGELFF. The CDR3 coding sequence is TGTGCCAGCAGGCCCTCTAGCGGGAGAATCACCGGGGAGCTGTTTTTT. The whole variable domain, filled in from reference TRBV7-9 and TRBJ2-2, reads DTGVSQNPRHKITKRGQNVTFRCDPISEHNRLYWYRQTLGQGPEFLTYFQNEAQLEKSRLLSDRFSAERPKGSFSTLEIQRTEQGDSAMYLCASRPSSGRITGELFFGEGSRLTVL.

CDR3 sequence reads: CASRSGQGIYGYTF. The CDR3 DNA follows: TGTGCCAGCAGGTCGGGACAGGGGATCTATGGCTACACCTTC. The J gene is TRBJ1-2, the V gene TRBV6-2 or TRBV6-3; the match to TRBD1 covers 10 bases. The V and J ends lost 6 bases and 4 bases, in that order; junction bases with no gene match: 5. CDR1 is MNHEY, CDR2 SVGEGT, per germline. This CDR3 comprises 14 residues.

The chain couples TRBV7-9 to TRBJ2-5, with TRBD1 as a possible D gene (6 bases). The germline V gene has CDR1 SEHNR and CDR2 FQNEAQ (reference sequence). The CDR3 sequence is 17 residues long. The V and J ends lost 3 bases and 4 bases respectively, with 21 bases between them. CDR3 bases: TGTGCCAGCAGCTTTTTCCCCGGGACACCGAAGGGAGAGACCCAGTACTTC. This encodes CASSFFPGTPKGETQYF.

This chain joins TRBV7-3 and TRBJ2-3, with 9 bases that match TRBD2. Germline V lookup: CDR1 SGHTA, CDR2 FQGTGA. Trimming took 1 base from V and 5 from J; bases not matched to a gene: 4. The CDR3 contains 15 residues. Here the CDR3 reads CASSLIAGVIDTQYF. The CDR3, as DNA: TGTGCCAGCAGCTTAATAGCGGGAGTTATAGATACGCAGTATTTT.

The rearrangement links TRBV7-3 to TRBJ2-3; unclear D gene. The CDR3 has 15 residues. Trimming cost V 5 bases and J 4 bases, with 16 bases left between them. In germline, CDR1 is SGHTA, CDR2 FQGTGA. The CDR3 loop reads CASSPLSGAADTQYF. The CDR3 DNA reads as TGTGCCAGCAGCCCCCTATCCGGAGCAGCAGATACGCAGTATTTT. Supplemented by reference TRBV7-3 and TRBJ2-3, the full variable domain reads GAGVSQTPSNKVTEKGKYVELRCDPISGHTALYWYRQSLGQGPEFLIYFQGTGAADDSGLPNDRFFAVRPEGSVSTLKIQRTERGDSAVYLCASSPLSGAADTQYFGPGTRLTVL.

For the CDR3, the DNA is TGTGCCAGCAGCCCAGGGACACTAGTTGAGACCCAGTACTTC. The encoded protein is CASSPGTLVETQYF. V gene TRBV7-6 combines with J gene TRBJ2-5; possible D gene TRBD1, 6 bases. Per the germline V gene, CDR1 is SGHVS and CDR2 is FNYEAQ. This CDR3 comprises 14 residues. Deletions cut 5 bases from V and 5 bases from J, with 15 bases between.

The DNA of the CDR3 is TGCGCCAGCAGCCAGGGCCCCCGATCTTACGAGCAGTACTTC. Translated: CASSQGPRSYEQYF. The gene calls are TRBV4-1 and TRBJ2-7; D is unresolved. Per the germline V gene, CDR1 is MGHRA and CDR2 is YSYEKL. The V and J ends lost 3 bases and 4 bases respectively, with 13 bases between them. The CDR3 spans 14 residues.

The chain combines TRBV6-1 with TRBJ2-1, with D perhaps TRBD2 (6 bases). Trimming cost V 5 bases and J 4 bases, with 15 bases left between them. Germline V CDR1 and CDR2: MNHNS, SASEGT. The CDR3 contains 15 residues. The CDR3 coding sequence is TGTGCCAGCAGTCGCCTGGGTGGAGGGTACAATGAGCAGTTCTTC. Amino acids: CASSRLGGGYNEQFF.

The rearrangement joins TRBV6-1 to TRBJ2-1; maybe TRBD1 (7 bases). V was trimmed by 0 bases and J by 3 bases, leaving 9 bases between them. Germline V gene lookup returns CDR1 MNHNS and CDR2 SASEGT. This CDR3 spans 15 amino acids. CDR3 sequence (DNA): TGTGCCAGCAGTGAAGCCCAGGGGGGCTACAATGAGCAGTTCTTC. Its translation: CASSEAQGGYNEQFF.

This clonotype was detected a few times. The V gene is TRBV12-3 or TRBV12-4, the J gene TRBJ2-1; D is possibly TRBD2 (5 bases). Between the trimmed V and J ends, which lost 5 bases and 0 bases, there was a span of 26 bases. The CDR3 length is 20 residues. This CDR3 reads CASSTADSHPVIGSYNEQFF. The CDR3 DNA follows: TGTGCCAGCAGTACAGCGGACTCCCATCCGGTCATAGGCTCCTACAATGAGCAGTTCTTC.

CDR3 sequence: CASSPRTSGGPSTDTQYF. CDR3 nucleotides: TGTGCCAGCAGCCCCCGGACTAGCGGGGGGCCTAGCACAGATACGCAGTATTTT. The chain combines TRBV11-1 with TRBJ2-3; 14 bases line up with TRBD2. Per germline, CDR1 SGHAT and CDR2 FQDESV (reference sequence). The V segment lost 5 bases and the J segment 0 bases; nucleotides outside the gene matches: 7. This CDR3 region has 18 residues.

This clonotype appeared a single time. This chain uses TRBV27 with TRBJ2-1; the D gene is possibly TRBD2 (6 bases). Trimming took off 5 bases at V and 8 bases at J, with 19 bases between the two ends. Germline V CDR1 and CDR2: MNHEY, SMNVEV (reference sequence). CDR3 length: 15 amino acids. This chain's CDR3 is CASSPTSRGDDEQFF. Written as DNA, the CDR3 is TGTGCCAGCAGTCCAACATCTCGCGGGGACGATGAGCAGTTCTTC.

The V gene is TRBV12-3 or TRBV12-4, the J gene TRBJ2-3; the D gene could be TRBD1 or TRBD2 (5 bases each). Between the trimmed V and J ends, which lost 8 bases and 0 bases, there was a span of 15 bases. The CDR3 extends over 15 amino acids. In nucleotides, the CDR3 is TGTGCCAGCCGTGGGACGGGGATTAGCACAGATACGCAGTATTTT. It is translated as CASRGTGISTDTQYF.

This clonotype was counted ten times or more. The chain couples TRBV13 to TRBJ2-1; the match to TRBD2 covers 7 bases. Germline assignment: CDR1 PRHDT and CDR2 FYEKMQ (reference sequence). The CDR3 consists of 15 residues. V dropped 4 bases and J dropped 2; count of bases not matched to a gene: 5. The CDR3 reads CASSSGLVTYNEQFF. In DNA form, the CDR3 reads TGTGCCAGCAGCTCCGGACTAGTCACCTACAATGAGCAGTTCTTC. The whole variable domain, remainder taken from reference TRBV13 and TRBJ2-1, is AAGVIQSPRHLIKEKRETATLKCYPIPRHDTVYWYQQGPGQDPQFLISFYEKMQSDKGSIPDRFSAQQFSDYHSELNMSSLELGDSALYFCASSSGLVTYNEQFFGPGTRLTVL.

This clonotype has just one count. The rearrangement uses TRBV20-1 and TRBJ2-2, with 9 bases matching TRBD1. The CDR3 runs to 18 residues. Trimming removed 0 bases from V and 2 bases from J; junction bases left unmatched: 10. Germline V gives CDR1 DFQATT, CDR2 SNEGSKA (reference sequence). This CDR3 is CSARDVSYRGPNTGELFF. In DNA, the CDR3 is TGCAGTGCTAGAGATGTTTCCTACAGGGGGCCAAACACCGGGGAGCTGTTTTTT.

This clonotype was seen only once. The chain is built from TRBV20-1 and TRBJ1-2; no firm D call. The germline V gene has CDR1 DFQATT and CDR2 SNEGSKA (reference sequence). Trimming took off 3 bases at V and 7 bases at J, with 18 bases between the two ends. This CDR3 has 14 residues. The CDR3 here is CSASFPGPWGGYTF. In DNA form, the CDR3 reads TGCAGTGCTAGTTTTCCGGGCCCCTGGGGTGGCTACACCTTC.

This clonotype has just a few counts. The CDR3 bases are TGCAGTGCTGAAGTTCTAGCGGGGTACAATGAGCAGTTCTTC. Translated, it gives CSAEVLAGYNEQFF. V usage is TRBV20-1 and J usage is TRBJ2-1, with TRBD2 matching 9 bases. The CDR3 runs 14 residues. Germline-derived CDR1 and CDR2 are DFQATT and SNEGSKA (reference sequence). Unmatched junction bases numbered 6, after V lost 5 bases and J lost 4 bases.

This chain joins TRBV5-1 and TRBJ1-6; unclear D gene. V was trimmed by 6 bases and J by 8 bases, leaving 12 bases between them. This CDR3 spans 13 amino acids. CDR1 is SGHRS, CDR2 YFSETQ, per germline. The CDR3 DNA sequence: TGCGCCAGCAAGTTTGGGAATGATTCACCCCTCCACTTT. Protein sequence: CASKFGNDSPLHF.

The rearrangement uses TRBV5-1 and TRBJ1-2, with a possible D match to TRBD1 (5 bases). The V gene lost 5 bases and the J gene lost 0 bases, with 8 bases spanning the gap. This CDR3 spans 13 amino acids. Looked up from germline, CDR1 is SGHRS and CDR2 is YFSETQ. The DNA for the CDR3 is TGCGCCAGCAGGAGACAGCCTAACTATGGCTACACCTTC. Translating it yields CASRRQPNYGYTF.

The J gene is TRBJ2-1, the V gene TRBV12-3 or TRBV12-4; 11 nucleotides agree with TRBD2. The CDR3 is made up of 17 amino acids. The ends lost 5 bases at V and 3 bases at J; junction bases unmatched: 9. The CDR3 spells CASSVPSGRQIYNEQFF. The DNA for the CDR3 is TGTGCCAGCAGTGTCCCTAGCGGGAGGCAGATCTACAATGAGCAGTTCTTC.

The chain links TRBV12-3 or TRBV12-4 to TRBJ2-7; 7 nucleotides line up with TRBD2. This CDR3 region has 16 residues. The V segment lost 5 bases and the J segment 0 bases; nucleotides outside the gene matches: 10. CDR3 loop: CASSPQGGRLSYEQYF. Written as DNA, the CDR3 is TGTGCCAGCAGTCCCCAGGGAGGGCGACTCTCCTACGAGCAGTACTTC.

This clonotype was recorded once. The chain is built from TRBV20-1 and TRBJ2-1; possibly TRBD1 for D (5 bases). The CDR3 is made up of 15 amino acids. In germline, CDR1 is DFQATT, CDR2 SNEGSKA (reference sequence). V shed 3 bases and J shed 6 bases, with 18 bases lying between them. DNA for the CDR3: TGCAGTGCTAGGGGGTGGGGCTGGAGACGCAATGAGCAGTTCTTC. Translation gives CSARGWGWRRNEQFF.

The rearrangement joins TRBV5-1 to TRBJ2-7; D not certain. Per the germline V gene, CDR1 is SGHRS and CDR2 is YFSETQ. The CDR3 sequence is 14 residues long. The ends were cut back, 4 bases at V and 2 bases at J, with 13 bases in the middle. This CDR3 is CASSQWSQTYEQYF. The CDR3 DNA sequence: TGCGCCAGCAGCCAGTGGTCTCAAACCTACGAGCAGTACTTC.

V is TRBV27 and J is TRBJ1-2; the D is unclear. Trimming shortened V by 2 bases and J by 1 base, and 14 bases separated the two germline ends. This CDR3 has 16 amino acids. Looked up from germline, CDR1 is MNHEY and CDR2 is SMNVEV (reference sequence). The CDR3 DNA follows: TGTGCCAGCAGTTTAACGCCTATACAGAGTAACTATGGCTACACCTTC. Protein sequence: CASSLTPIQSNYGYTF.

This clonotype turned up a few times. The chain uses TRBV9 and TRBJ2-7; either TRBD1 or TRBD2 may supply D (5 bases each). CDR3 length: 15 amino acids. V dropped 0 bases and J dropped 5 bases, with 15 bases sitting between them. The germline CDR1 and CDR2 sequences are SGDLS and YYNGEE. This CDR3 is CASSVGAGTYNEQYF. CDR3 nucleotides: TGTGCCAGCAGCGTAGGAGCTGGGACGTATAACGAGCAGTACTTC.

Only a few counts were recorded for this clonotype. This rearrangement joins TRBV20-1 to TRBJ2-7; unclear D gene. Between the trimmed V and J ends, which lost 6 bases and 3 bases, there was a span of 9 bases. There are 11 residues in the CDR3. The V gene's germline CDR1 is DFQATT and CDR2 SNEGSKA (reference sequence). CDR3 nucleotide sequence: TGCAGTGCCCTAGGCTTCTACGAGCAGTACTTC. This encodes CSALGFYEQYF.

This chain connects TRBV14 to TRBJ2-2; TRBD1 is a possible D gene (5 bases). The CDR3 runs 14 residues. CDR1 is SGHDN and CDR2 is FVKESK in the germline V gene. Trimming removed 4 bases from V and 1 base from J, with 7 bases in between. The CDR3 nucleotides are TGTGCCAGCAGCCCTACAGGGAACACCGGGGAGCTGTTTTTT. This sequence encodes CASSPTGNTGELFF. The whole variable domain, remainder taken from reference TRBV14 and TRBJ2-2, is EAGVTQFPSHSVIEKGQTVTLRCDPISGHDNLYWYRRVMGKEIKFLLHFVKESKQDESGMPNNRFLAERTGGTYSTLKVQPAELEDSGVYFCASSPTGNTGELFFGEGSRLTVL.

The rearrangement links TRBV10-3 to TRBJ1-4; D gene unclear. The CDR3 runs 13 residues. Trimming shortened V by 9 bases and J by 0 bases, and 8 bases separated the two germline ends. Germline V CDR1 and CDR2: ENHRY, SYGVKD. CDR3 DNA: TGTGCCATATCCATGGCAACTAATGAAAAACTGTTTTTT. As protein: CAISMATNEKLFF.

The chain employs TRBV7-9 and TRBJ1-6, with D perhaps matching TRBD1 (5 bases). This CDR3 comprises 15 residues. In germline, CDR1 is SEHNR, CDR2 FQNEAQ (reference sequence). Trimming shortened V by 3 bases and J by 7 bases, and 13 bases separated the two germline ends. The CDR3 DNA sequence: TGTGCCAGCAGCTTTCGGGGGTTAGAGAATTCACCCCTCCACTTT. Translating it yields CASSFRGLENSPLHF.

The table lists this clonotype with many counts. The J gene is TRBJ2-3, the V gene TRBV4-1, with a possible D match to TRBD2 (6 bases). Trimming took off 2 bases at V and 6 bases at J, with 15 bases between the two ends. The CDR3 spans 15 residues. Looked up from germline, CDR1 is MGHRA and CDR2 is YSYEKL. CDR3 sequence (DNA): TGCGCCAGCAGCCAATGGCGGGACGTCAGGGATACGCAGTATTTT. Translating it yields CASSQWRDVRDTQYF.

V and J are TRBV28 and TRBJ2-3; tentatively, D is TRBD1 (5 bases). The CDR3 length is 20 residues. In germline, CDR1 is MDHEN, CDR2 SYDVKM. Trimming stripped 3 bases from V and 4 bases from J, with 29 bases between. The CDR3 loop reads CASSFPGAGRYFSQPDTQYF. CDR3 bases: TGTGCCAGCAGTTTCCCCGGAGCAGGGCGGTACTTTAGCCAGCCAGATACGCAGTATTTT.